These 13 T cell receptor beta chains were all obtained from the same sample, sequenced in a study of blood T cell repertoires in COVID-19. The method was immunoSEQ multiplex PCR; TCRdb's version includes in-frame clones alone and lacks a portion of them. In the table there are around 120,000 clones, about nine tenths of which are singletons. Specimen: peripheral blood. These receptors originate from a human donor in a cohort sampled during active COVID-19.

CDR3 DNA: TGTGCCACCGTAAGACAGGGACTTACCTACGAGCAGTACTTC. Its translation: CATVRQGLTYEQYF. The chain links TRBV6-5 to TRBJ2-7; D possibly corresponds to TRBD1 (7 bases). V was clipped by 10 bases and J by 2 bases, with 18 bases between them. The CDR3 loop spans 14 amino acids. The germline V gene has CDR1 MNHEY and CDR2 SVGAGI.

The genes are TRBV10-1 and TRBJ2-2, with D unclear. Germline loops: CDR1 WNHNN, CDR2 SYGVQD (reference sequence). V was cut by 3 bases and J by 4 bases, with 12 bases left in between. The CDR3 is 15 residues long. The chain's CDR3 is CASSDPGTSTGELFF. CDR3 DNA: TGCGCCAGCAGTGATCCGGGTACGAGCACCGGGGAGCTGTTTTTT.

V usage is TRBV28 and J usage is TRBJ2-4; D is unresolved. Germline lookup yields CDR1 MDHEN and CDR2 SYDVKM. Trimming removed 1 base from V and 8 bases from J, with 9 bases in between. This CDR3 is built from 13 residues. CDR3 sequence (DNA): TGTGCCAGCAGTTTATTAGCCCGTGACATTCAGTACTTC. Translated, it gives CASSLLARDIQYF.

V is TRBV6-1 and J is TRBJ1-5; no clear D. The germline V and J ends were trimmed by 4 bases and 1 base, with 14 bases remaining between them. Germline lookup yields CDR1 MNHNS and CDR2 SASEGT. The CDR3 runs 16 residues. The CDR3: CASSGLQHYSNQPQHF. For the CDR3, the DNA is TGTGCCAGCAGTGGGCTCCAGCACTACAGCAATCAGCCCCAGCATTTT.

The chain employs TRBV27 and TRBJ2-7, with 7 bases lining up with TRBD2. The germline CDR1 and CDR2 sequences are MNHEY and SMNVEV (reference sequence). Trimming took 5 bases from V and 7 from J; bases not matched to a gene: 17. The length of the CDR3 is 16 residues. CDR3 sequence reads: CASSPSQLRGGREQYF. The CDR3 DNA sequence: TGTGCCAGCAGTCCCTCGCAACTTCGCGGGGGTAGGGAGCAGTACTTC.

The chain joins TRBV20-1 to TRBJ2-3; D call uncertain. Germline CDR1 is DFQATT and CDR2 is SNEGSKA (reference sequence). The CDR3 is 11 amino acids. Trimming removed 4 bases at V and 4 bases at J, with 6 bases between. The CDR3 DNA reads TGCAGTGCTACGGTCTCAGATACGCAGTATTTT. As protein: CSATVSDTQYF.

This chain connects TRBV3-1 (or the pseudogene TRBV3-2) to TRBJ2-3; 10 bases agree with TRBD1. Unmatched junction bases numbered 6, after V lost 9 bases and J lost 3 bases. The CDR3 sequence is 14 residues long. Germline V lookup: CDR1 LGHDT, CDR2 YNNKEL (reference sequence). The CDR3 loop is CASGTGARTDTQYF. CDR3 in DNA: TGTGCCAGTGGGACAGGGGCTAGAACAGATACGCAGTATTTT.

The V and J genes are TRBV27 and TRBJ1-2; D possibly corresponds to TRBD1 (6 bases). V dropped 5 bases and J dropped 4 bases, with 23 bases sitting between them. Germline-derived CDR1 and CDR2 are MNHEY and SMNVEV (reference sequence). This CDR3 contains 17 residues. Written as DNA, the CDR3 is TGTGCCAGCAGTCTCTCAGCACCAACAGGGATGATCTATGGCTACACCTTC. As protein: CASSLSAPTGMIYGYTF.

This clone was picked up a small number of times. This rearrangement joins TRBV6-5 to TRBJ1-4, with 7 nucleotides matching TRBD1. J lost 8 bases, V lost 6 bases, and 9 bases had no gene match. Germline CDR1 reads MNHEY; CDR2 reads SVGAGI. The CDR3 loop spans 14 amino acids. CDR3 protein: CASRTNWDSEKLFF. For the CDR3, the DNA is TGTGCCAGCAGGACGAACTGGGACAGCGAAAAACTGTTTTTT.

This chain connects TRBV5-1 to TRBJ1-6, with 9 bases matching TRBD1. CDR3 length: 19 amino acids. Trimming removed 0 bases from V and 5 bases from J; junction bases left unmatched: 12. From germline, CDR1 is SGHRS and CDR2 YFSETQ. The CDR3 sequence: CASSLAQATGTGNNSPLHF. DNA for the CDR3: TGCGCCAGCAGCTTGGCTCAGGCCACAGGGACAGGGAATAATTCACCCCTCCACTTT.

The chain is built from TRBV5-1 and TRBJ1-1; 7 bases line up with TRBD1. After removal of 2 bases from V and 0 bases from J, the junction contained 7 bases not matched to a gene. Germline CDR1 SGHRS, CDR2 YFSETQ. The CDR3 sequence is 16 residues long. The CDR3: CASSLTDRNMNTEAFF. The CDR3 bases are TGCGCCAGCAGCTTAACGGACAGGAACATGAACACTGAAGCTTTCTTT.

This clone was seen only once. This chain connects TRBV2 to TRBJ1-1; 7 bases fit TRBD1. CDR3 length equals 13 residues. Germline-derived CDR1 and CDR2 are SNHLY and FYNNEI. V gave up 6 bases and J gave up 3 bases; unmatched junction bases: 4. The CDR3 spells CASRGDRYTEAFF. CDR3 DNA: TGTGCCAGCAGGGGGGACAGATACACTGAAGCTTTCTTT.

CDR3 nucleotide sequence: TGTGCCAGCAGCTTACCCCCGAGGGGGGGTCTGGGTTATTATGGCTACACCTTC. This encodes CASSLPPRGGLGYYGYTF. The rearrangement joins TRBV7-9 to TRBJ1-2; tentatively, D is TRBD1 (6 bases). V dropped 2 bases and J dropped 5 bases, with 24 bases sitting between them. CDR3 length: 18 residues. CDR1 and CDR2 from the germline V gene are SEHNR and FQNEAQ (reference sequence).